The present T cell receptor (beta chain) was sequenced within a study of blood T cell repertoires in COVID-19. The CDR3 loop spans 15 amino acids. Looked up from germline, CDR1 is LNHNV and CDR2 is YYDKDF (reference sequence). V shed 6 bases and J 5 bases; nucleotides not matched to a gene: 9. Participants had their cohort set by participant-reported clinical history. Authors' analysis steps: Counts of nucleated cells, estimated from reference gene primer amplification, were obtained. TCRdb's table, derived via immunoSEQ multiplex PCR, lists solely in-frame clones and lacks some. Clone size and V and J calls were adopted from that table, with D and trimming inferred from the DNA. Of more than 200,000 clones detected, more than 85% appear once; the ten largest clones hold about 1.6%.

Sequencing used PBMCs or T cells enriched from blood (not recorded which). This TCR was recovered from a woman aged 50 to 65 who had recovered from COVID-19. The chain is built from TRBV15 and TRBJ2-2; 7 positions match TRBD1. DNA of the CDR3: TGTGCCACCAGGACAGGGTATAAGGAGACCGGGGAGCTGTTTTTT. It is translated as CATRTGYKETGELFF. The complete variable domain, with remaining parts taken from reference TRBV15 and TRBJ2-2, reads DAMVIQNPRYQVTQFGKPVTLSCSQTLNHNVMYWYQQKSSQAPKLLFHYYDKDFNNEADTPDNFQSRRPNTSFCFLDIRSPGLGDTAMYLCATRTGYKETGELFFGEGSRLTVL.